The 14 T cell receptor beta chains listed next were all sequenced from one sample in a study of shared clonotypes between healthy human individuals. TCRdb's table, derived via immunoSEQ multiplex PCR, lists solely in-frame clones and lacks some. The sample lists 2 million to 2.5 million clones, approximately 94% occurring once. Sequencing used naive CD4+ T cells sorted from blood. As to subset: CD45RA+ positively selected. All receptors come from a man younger than 35 in good health.

This clone has a single count. The chain uses TRBV2 and TRBJ1-6; no reliable D call. Trimming stripped 7 bases from V and 1 base from J, with 8 bases between. Germline loops: CDR1 SNHLY, CDR2 FYNNEI. The CDR3 has 14 amino acids. The DNA of the CDR3 is TGTGCCAGCATGGCTGAATCCTATAATTCACCCCTCCACTTT. Protein sequence: CASMAESYNSPLHF.

Worth noting for this clone: The sample has other DNA sequences that encode this CDR3 too. The chain has TRBV5-1 and TRBJ1-1, with D possibly being TRBD1 (5 bases). From germline, CDR1 is SGHRS and CDR2 YFSETQ. The CDR3 loop spans 13 amino acids. V lost 2 bases to trimming and J lost 5 bases, with 10 bases between them. The CDR3 bases are TGCGCCAGCAGCTTCGGAGGGGTAACTGAAGCTTTCTTT. Residues: CASSFGGVTEAFF.

The chain combines TRBV18 with TRBJ2-7, with D possibly called TRBD1 or TRBD2 (5 bases each). The CDR3 totals 17 residues. Trimming left V 2 bases short and J 3 bases short, with 20 bases between. In germline, CDR1 is KGHSH, CDR2 LQKENI. DNA of the CDR3: TGTGCCAGCTCACCAATCAGCGGTAGGAGACAGATCTACGAGCAGTACTTC. Translated: CASSPISGRRQIYEQYF.

Remarks on this clone: The sample holds other DNA sequences that translate to the same CDR3. The V and J genes are TRBV5-4 and TRBJ2-5; 8 nucleotides match TRBD2. Per germline, CDR1 SGHNT and CDR2 YYREEE (reference sequence). Trimming cost V 0 bases and J 5 bases; bases outside gene matches: 6. The CDR3 has 15 residues. The CDR3 spells CASSLASGREETQYF. CDR3 nucleotides: TGTGCCAGCAGCTTGGCCAGCGGGAGAGAGGAGACCCAGTACTTC.

This clone appeared once. The chain joins TRBV5-6 to TRBJ1-2; perhaps TRBD1 as D (5 bases). Germline V gene lookup returns CDR1 SGHDT and CDR2 YYEEEE. The CDR3 has 14 residues. Trimming pared 4 bases from V and 4 bases from J, leaving 14 bases between. The CDR3: CASSTIRVGYGYTF. The CDR3 DNA follows: TGTGCCAGCAGCACTATCAGGGTGGGCTATGGCTACACCTTC.

Written as DNA, the CDR3 is TGTGCCAGCAGTGGGGACAGTGAATTTGAGCCCCACTTT. Encoded protein: CASSGDSEFEPHF. The rearrangement links TRBV25-1 to TRBJ1-6; 7 bases agree with TRBD1. Germline assignment: CDR1 MGHDK and CDR2 SYGVNS. Losses at the gene ends were 4 bases for V and 18 bases for J; bases not matched to a gene: 12. The CDR3 extends over 13 amino acids.

The CDR3 DNA is TGTGCCAGCAGCTCACGTCCCGCCAACGTCCTGACTTTC. This sequence encodes CASSSRPANVLTF. This chain joins TRBV11-2 and TRBJ2-6; unclear D gene. Trimming shortened V by 4 bases and J by 7 bases, and 8 bases separated the two germline ends. CDR3 length equals 13 residues. The V gene's germline CDR1 is SGHAT and CDR2 FQNNGV.

CDR3: CASSLTGYEQFF. CDR3 nucleotides: TGTGCCAGCAGTCTAACGGGATATGAGCAGTTCTTC. The chain recombines TRBV7-2 with TRBJ2-1; tentatively, D is TRBD2 (5 bases). Germline CDR1 SGHTA, CDR2 FQGNSA. The CDR3 contains 12 residues. The ends were cut back, 6 bases at V and 8 bases at J, with 11 bases in the middle.

The chain joins TRBV15 to TRBJ1-6; D not resolved. Germline loops: CDR1 LNHNV, CDR2 YYDKDF (reference sequence). The CDR3 spans 16 residues. V gave up 0 bases and J gave up 7 bases, with 13 bases separating them. The CDR3 DNA is TGTGCCACCAGCAGAGATCCAGGAGGCCAGAATTCACCCCTCCACTTT. This codes for CATSRDPGGQNSPLHF.

Comments on this clone: Other DNA sequences in the same sample also yield this CDR3. This rearrangement joins TRBV7-9 to TRBJ2-1, with D unclear. This CDR3 has 15 amino acids. V was pared by 6 bases and J by 0 bases, with 12 bases between. Germline lookup yields CDR1 SEHNR and CDR2 FQNEAQ (reference sequence). DNA of the CDR3: TGTGCCAGCAGTCCCGGTTTGAGCTCCTACAATGAGCAGTTCTTC. The encoded protein is CASSPGLSSYNEQFF.

V and J are TRBV15 and TRBJ2-1, with unresolved D. Trimming removed 8 bases at V and 0 bases at J, with 14 bases between. CDR1 is LNHNV and CDR2 is YYDKDF in the germline V gene (reference sequence). The CDR3 length is 15 residues. The DNA for the CDR3 is TGTGCCACCCGTAAGTTTAGCAGCTCCTACAATGAGCAGTTCTTC. This gives the protein CATRKFSSSYNEQFF.

The J gene is TRBJ2-3, the V gene TRBV5-1; 12 nucleotides align to TRBD2. The junction had 13 bases not matched to a gene; V was cut back by 6 bases and J by 5 bases. The V gene's germline CDR1 is SGHRS and CDR2 YFSETQ. CDR3 size: 17 residues. This CDR3 is CASNYRASGGAGDTQYF. CDR3 DNA sequence: TGCGCCAGCAACTACCGAGCTAGCGGGGGGGCTGGAGATACGCAGTATTTT. Based on the CDR3 plus reference TRBV5-1 and TRBJ2-3, the full variable domain is KAGVTQTPRYLIKTRGQQVTLSCSPISGHRSVSWYQQTPGQGLQFLFEYFSETQRNKGNFPGRFSGRQFSNSRSEMNVSTLELGDSALYLCASNYRASGGAGDTQYFGPGTRLTVL.

V and J are TRBV5-4 and TRBJ1-2; a possible D gene is TRBD1 (5 bases). The CDR3 sequence is 14 residues long. Germline V gene sequence: CDR1 SGHNT, CDR2 YYREEE (reference sequence). V lost 2 bases, J lost 5 bases, and 13 bases lay in between. The CDR3 DNA reads as TGTGCCAGCAGCTTTCGGACACCAGCTTATGGCTACACCTTC. Amino acid sequence: CASSFRTPAYGYTF.

This rearrangement joins TRBV4-1 to TRBJ1-6; D might be TRBD1 (5 bases). CDR1 and CDR2 from the germline V gene are MGHRA and YSYEKL. V was cut by 1 base and J by 0 bases, with 13 bases left in between. CDR3 length: 18 amino acids. The CDR3 nucleotides are TGCGCCAGCAGCCAAGCGACCCCCGGGGGCTCCTATAATTCACCCCTCCACTTT. It codes for CASSQATPGGSYNSPLHF.